These 27 T cell receptor beta chains originate from one sample sequenced in a study of T cell responses to AZD1222 COVID-19 vaccine. Method: immunoSEQ multiplex PCR; TCRdb's copy keeps in-frame clones and lacks some. Here the sample spans about 93,000 clones, nearly 90% being singletons. The sample consisted of peripheral blood, taken on day 0 of MenACWY control vaccination. The receptors were sampled from an adult in good health.

DNA of the CDR3: TGTGCCAGCAGCTCGGGACGTCAAGGGGGCGAGCAGTACTTC. Its protein product is CASSSGRQGGEQYF. V and J are TRBV11-3 and TRBJ2-7; tentatively, D is TRBD1 (6 bases). Trimming cost V 4 bases and J 6 bases, with 16 bases left between them. Germline CDR1 is SGHNT and CDR2 is YENEEA. The CDR3 loop spans 14 amino acids.

The genes are TRBV3-1 (or the pseudogene TRBV3-2) and TRBJ2-3; TRBD2 aligns across 7 bases. V shed 2 bases, J shed 5 bases, and the junction held 1 base outside the gene matches. The CDR3 runs to 13 residues. The V gene's germline CDR1 is LGHDT and CDR2 YNNKEL (reference sequence). The CDR3 DNA follows: TGTGCCAGCAGCCAACGGGGGGAAGATACGCAGTATTTT. It is translated as CASSQRGEDTQYF.

With regard to this clone: The same CDR3 also results from other DNA sequences found in this sample. The chain joins TRBV3-1 (or the pseudogene TRBV3-2) to TRBJ1-6; no clear D gene. Germline-derived CDR1 and CDR2 are LGHDT and YNNKEL (reference sequence). Trimming pared 4 bases from V and 7 bases from J, leaving 8 bases between. The CDR3 has 13 amino acids. This chain's CDR3 is CASSPDGNSPLHF. CDR3 in DNA: TGTGCCAGCAGCCCCGACGGGAATTCACCCCTCCACTTT.

This clone appeared once. The gene calls are TRBV6-5 and TRBJ2-7; 7 positions agree with TRBD2. CDR3 length: 15 residues. With V trimmed by 0 bases and J by 2 bases, 4 bases remained unmatched. Germline V gene sequence: CDR1 MNHEY, CDR2 SVGAGI. The CDR3 spells CASSYSGLAAYEQYF. In DNA form, the CDR3 reads TGTGCCAGCAGTTACTCTGGGCTAGCGGCCTACGAGCAGTACTTC.

Here the CDR3 DNA reads TGTGCCAGCAAGGTCGGGTACGGCACTGAAGCTTTCTTT. It specifies CASKVGYGTEAFF. This rearrangement joins TRBV2 to TRBJ1-1; D is unclear. V lost 7 bases and J 4 bases, leaving 13 bases between the germline ends. The germline CDR1 and CDR2 sequences are SNHLY and FYNNEI. The CDR3 is 13 residues long.

The V and J genes are TRBV5-4 and TRBJ2-7; D is unresolved. From germline, CDR1 is SGHNT and CDR2 YYREEE (reference sequence). The CDR3 is 12 residues long. Trimming pared 5 bases from V and 0 bases from J, leaving 6 bases between. Here the CDR3 DNA reads TGTGCCAGCAGTCGCCTCTCCTACGAGCAGTACTTC. The encoded protein is CASSRLSYEQYF.

The chain is built from TRBV12-3 or TRBV12-4 and TRBJ2-1; the match to TRBD1 covers 7 bases. The V gene end was trimmed by 6 bases and the J gene end by 5 bases; junction bases not matched to a gene: 4. CDR3 length: 13 residues. CDR3 coding DNA: TGTGCCAGCAGAAACACAGGGGACAATGAGCAGTTCTTC. This codes for CASRNTGDNEQFF.

The chain is built from TRBV18 and TRBJ2-7, with D perhaps given as TRBD1 or TRBD2 (5 bases each). Between the trimmed V and J ends, which lost 6 bases and 5 bases, there was a span of 17 bases. The CDR3 totals 14 residues. CDR1 is KGHSH and CDR2 is LQKENI in the germline V gene. CDR3 bases: TGTGCCAGCTCCCTGAGGACTCAAGGGGACGAGCAGTACTTC. The encoded protein is CASSLRTQGDEQYF.

The gene calls are TRBV19 and TRBJ2-7; D is unclear. The germline V and J ends were trimmed by 3 bases and 6 bases, with 6 bases remaining between them. The CDR3 is 11 residues long. CDR1 is LNHDA, CDR2 SQIVND, per germline (reference sequence). In DNA form, the CDR3 reads TGTGCCAGTAGTATTGGGGTCGAGCAGTACTTC. Protein product: CASSIGVEQYF. The full variable domain, its missing parts supplied by reference TRBV19 and TRBJ2-7, is DGGITQSPKYLFRKEGQNVTLSCEQNLNHDAMYWYRQDPGQGLRLIYYSQIVNDFQKGDIAEGYSVSREKKESFPLTVTSAQKNPTAFYLCASSIGVEQYFGPGTRLTVT.

The V and J genes are TRBV19 and TRBJ1-5, with a weak D call TRBD1 (5 bases). V lost 5 bases, J lost 6 bases, and 17 bases lay in between. Germline V lookup: CDR1 LNHDA, CDR2 SQIVND (reference sequence). The CDR3 covers 15 residues. The CDR3 sequence is CASSSGTRSPQPQHF. DNA of the CDR3: TGTGCCAGTAGTTCCGGGACGCGATCTCCTCAGCCCCAGCATTTT.

This clone turned up a few times. The chain links TRBV6-4 to TRBJ1-1; 10 bases align to TRBD1. Looked up from germline, CDR1 is MRHNA and CDR2 is SNTAGT. The ends lost 7 bases at V and 1 base at J; junction bases unmatched: 3. The CDR3 loop spans 14 amino acids. The CDR3 sequence: CASKGQGTNTEAFF. Written as DNA, the CDR3 is TGTGCCAGCAAGGGACAGGGGACGAACACTGAAGCTTTCTTT.

The chain employs TRBV7-2 and TRBJ1-2; D gene ambiguous. Trimming stripped 6 bases from V and 0 bases from J, with 8 bases between. Germline V lookup: CDR1 SGHTA, CDR2 FQGNSA. The CDR3 length is 13 residues. The CDR3 bases are TGTGCCAGCAGAGGAGCAGCTAACTATGGCTACACCTTC. It yields the protein CASRGAANYGYTF. Supplemented by reference TRBV7-2 and TRBJ1-2, the full variable domain reads GAGVSQSPSNKVTEKGKDVELRCDPISGHTALYWYRQSLGQGLEFLIYFQGNSAPDKSGLPSDRFSAERTGGSVSTLTIQRTQQEDSAVYLCASRGAANYGYTFGSGTRLTVV.

About this clone: A read error is possible here, since a much larger clone lies one base away. V gene TRBV3-1 (or the pseudogene TRBV3-2) combines with J gene TRBJ2-3, with TRBD2 matching over 10 bases. The junction had 2 bases not matched to a gene; V was cut back by 1 base and J by 1 base. Germline V gene sequence: CDR1 LGHDT, CDR2 YNNKEL (reference sequence). The CDR3 is made up of 16 amino acids. The DNA for the CDR3 is TGTGCCAGCAGCCAAGGTCTAGCGGGGGGCACAGATACGCAGTATTTT. Translating gives CASSQGLAGGTDTQYF.

This chain connects TRBV5-1 to TRBJ2-7; perhaps TRBD1 as D (6 bases). This CDR3 has 14 residues. Germline V gene sequence: CDR1 SGHRS, CDR2 YFSETQ. Trimming stripped 2 bases from V and 7 bases from J, with 16 bases between. CDR3 residues: CASSFADRRGEQYF. CDR3 coding DNA: TGCGCCAGCAGCTTCGCCGACAGGAGAGGAGAGCAGTACTTC. The full variable domain, in which reference TRBV5-1 and TRBJ2-7 provide the parts outside the CDR3, is KAGVTQTPRYLIKTRGQQVTLSCSPISGHRSVSWYQQTPGQGLQFLFEYFSETQRNKGNFPGRFSGRQFSNSRSEMNVSTLELGDSALYLCASSFADRRGEQYFGPGTRLTVT.

The J gene is TRBJ1-5, the V gene TRBV5-1; 9 bases line up with TRBD1. Germline V gene data show CDR1 as SGHRS and CDR2 as YFSETQ. Trimming cost V 4 bases and J 4 bases; bases outside gene matches: 3. The CDR3 has 14 amino acids. The chain's CDR3 is CASSPTGGNQPQHF. CDR3 bases: TGCGCCAGCAGCCCGACAGGGGGTAATCAGCCCCAGCATTTT.

The chain employs TRBV12-5 and TRBJ2-1; 13 bases agree with TRBD2. Trimming at V came to 6 bases and at J to 2 bases, leaving 4 bases not matched to a gene. In germline, CDR1 is LGHNT, CDR2 FRNRAP. The CDR3 has 16 residues. The CDR3 region is CASGTLAGGTYNEQFF. CDR3 bases: TGTGCTAGTGGCACACTAGCGGGGGGGACCTACAATGAGCAGTTCTTC.

With respect to this clone: A junction boundary mismatches the germline segment, possibly from a read error. The CDR3 reads CASSVYSDRQETQYF. The CDR3 coding sequence is TGTGCTAGCAGCGTATACTCGGACAGGCAAGAGACCCAGTACTTC. J is TRBJ2-5 and V is TRBV7-7, with TRBD1 identical over 7 bases. Germline V gives CDR1 SSHAT, CDR2 FNYEAQ (reference sequence). The CDR3 length is 15 residues. The full variable domain, its missing parts supplied by reference TRBV7-7 and TRBJ2-5, is GAGVSQSPRYKVTKRGQDVTLRCDPISSHATLYWYQQALGQGPEFLTYFNYEAQPDKSGLPSDRFSAERPEGSISTLTIQRTEQRDSAMYRCASSVYSDRQETQYFGPGTRLLVL.

V gene TRBV20-1 combines with J gene TRBJ2-3; D remains ambiguous. The CDR3 runs 11 residues. Germline lookup yields CDR1 DFQATT and CDR2 SNEGSKA (reference sequence). The germline V and J ends were trimmed by 5 bases and 5 bases, with 8 bases remaining between them. This CDR3 is CSAGREDTQYF. Here the CDR3 DNA reads TGCAGTGCTGGAAGGGAAGATACGCAGTATTTT.

The chain is built from TRBV6-1 and TRBJ1-2; D is unclear. V gave up 0 bases and J gave up 3 bases, with 8 bases separating them. Germline V gene lookup returns CDR1 MNHNS and CDR2 SASEGT. The length of the CDR3 is 14 residues. The DNA of the CDR3 is TGTGCCAGCAGTGAAGCAACAGTTTACTATGGCTACACCTTC. Its translation is CASSEATVYYGYTF.

This sequence joins TRBV28 and TRBJ1-2, with D unclear. Trimming shortened V by 7 bases and J by 0 bases, and 12 bases separated the two germline ends. CDR3 length: 14 amino acids. Germline V CDR1 and CDR2: MDHEN, SYDVKM. Here the CDR3 reads CASTPSGTNYGYTF. Here the CDR3 DNA reads TGTGCCAGCACCCCTTCGGGGACTAACTATGGCTACACCTTC.

The chain couples TRBV10-2 to TRBJ1-5; no firm D call. CDR3 size: 13 residues. Germline V CDR1 and CDR2: WSHSY, SAAADI. The V and J ends lost 9 bases and 4 bases respectively, with 13 bases between them. The CDR3 region has the DNA TGCGCCAGTGCAAGGACCGAAAATCAGCCCCAGCATTTT. This translates into CASARTENQPQHF.

This clone has only one observation. This chain uses TRBV5-5 with TRBJ1-1, with TRBD1 matching 9 bases. V was clipped by 3 bases and J by 0 bases; unmatched bases: 6. The CDR3 is 16 residues long. Germline CDR1 reads SGHKS; CDR2 reads YYEKEE (reference sequence). CDR3 region: CASSSDRGLMNTEAFF. DNA for the CDR3: TGTGCCAGCAGCTCGGACAGGGGACTAATGAACACTGAAGCTTTCTTT.

This chain connects TRBV19 to TRBJ1-5, with 12 nucleotides matching TRBD1. V gave up 4 bases and J gave up 1 base; unmatched junction bases: 8. Germline values: CDR1 LNHDA, CDR2 SQIVND (reference sequence). The CDR3 is 18 residues long. The CDR3: CASSTTGQGAVSNQPQHF. The CDR3 DNA reads TGTGCCAGTAGTACGACGGGACAGGGGGCGGTCAGCAATCAGCCCCAGCATTTT.

The chain recombines TRBV5-1 with TRBJ1-2; 9 bases line up with TRBD1. This CDR3 is 15 amino acids long. Germline V gene data show CDR1 as SGHRS and CDR2 as YFSETQ. The trim removed 4 bases at V and 5 bases at J, leaving 9 bases unmatched. CDR3 loop: CASSLQQGAEYGYTF. CDR3 sequence (DNA): TGCGCCAGCAGCCTACAACAGGGGGCGGAATATGGCTACACCTTC. The full variable domain, with the rest looked up from reference TRBV5-1 and TRBJ1-2, is KAGVTQTPRYLIKTRGQQVTLSCSPISGHRSVSWYQQTPGQGLQFLFEYFSETQRNKGNFPGRFSGRQFSNSRSEMNVSTLELGDSALYLCASSLQQGAEYGYTFGSGTRLTVV.

The rearrangement joins TRBV6-2 or TRBV6-3 to TRBJ1-4; unclear D gene. In germline, CDR1 is MNHEY, CDR2 SVGEGT. Trimming cost V 5 bases and J 2 bases, with 9 bases left between them. The CDR3 totals 14 residues. CDR3 region: CASSQSSTNEKLFF. CDR3 DNA sequence: TGTGCCAGCAGTCAAAGCAGCACTAATGAAAAACTGTTTTTT.

This chain joins TRBV5-1 and TRBJ1-4; possibly TRBD1 for D (5 bases). The CDR3 extends over 17 amino acids. The germline CDR1 and CDR2 sequences are SGHRS and YFSETQ. Deletions cut 2 bases from V and 2 bases from J, with 16 bases between. Here the CDR3 reads CASSLGRDSGTNEKLFF. CDR3 nucleotide sequence: TGCGCCAGCAGCTTAGGCAGGGATAGTGGGACTAATGAAAAACTGTTTTTT.

The V call is TRBV18, the J call TRBJ2-5; D remains ambiguous. Germline V CDR1 and CDR2: KGHSH, LQKENI. The CDR3 has 14 residues. V lost 3 bases, J lost 1 base, and 9 bases lay in between. The CDR3 DNA follows: TGTGCCAGCTCACCCGGTGCCACCCAAGAGACCCAGTACTTC. This sequence encodes CASSPGATQETQYF.